These T cell receptor beta chains were read from a single sample in a study of T cells in Graves' hyperthyroidism and ophthalmopathy. TCRdb processed the multiplex PCR reads anew with MiXCR; each CDR3 protein has one entry. Of some 580,000 distinct CDR3 sequences in the sample, around 16% are singletons; the top ten hold 2.5% to 4%. Material for sequencing was blood. The receptors were gathered from a woman between 40 and 50 years old with Graves' ophthalmopathy. Both conserved end residues are part of each CDR3. A D gene is named only where the DNA matches it firmly. The listing skips clone size in some rows; elsewhere it reads once, few, many or a size class.

V	J	D	size	DNA	CDR3
TRBV12-3/TRBV12-4	TRBJ2-6	TRBD1	.	TGTGCCAGCAGTTTTCAGGGGGTGCCTGGGGCCAACGTCCTGACTTTC	CASSFQGVPGANVLTF
TRBV20-1	TRBJ2-1	.	many	TGCAGTGCATTTTTGGACTACTCCTACAATGAGCAGTTCTTC	CSAFLDYSYNEQFF
TRBV28	TRBJ2-2	.	many	TGTGCCAGCAGTCCAAGACGGGCGCTGAACACCGGGGAGCTGTTTTTT	CASSPRRALNTGELFF
TRBV6-1	TRBJ1-1	.	.	TGTGCCAGCAGTGATCATGGCGCGTGGGGAACTGAAGCTTTCTTT	CASSDHGAWGTEAFF
TRBV6-1	TRBJ2-5	.	many	TGTGCCAGCAGTCCTAGGACCGCCGCCGGTGAGACCCAGTACTTC	CASSPRTAAGETQYF
TRBV5-4	TRBJ2-6	.	few	TGTGCCACCCATTCGCTGGGTAGAGCGGATTTCTCTGGGGCCAACGTCCTGACTTTC	CATHSLGRADFSGANVLTF
TRBV20-1	TRBJ2-7	.	many	TGCAGTGCTGGGGGACACTCCTCCTACGAGCAGTACTTC	CSAGGHSSYEQYF
TRBV6-1	TRBJ2-1	TRBD2	many	TGTGCCAGCACCCGGGGGGTGGGGCATGAGCAGTTCTTC	CASTRGVGHEQFF
TRBV19	TRBJ1-1	TRBD1	.	TGTGCCAGCAAGACAGGGACCACTGAAGCTTTCTTT	CASKTGTTEAFF
TRBV20-1	TRBJ2-1	TRBD2	.	TGCAGCCCTGGACAGCACAGCGGGGGGACCTACAATGAGCAGTTCTTC	CSPGQHSGGTYNEQFF
TRBV12-3/TRBV12-4	TRBJ2-2	.	.	TGTGCCAGCAGTTTTTCCCGGACCAACACCGGGGAGCTGTTTTTT	CASSFSRTNTGELFF
TRBV30	TRBJ2-5	TRBD2	many	TGTGCCTCGGGACTAGCGGGAGTCGAGCGAGAGACCCAGTACTTC	CASGLAGVERETQYF
TRBV5-1	TRBJ1-1	.	many	TGCGCCAGCAGCTTGGTCAGGACGGGCTCGGTGAACACTGAAGCTTTCTTT	CASSLVRTGSVNTEAFF
TRBV7-8	TRBJ2-1	.	.	TGTGCCAGCAGCACATCCCCCGGGGCCTACAATGAGCAGTTCTTC	CASSTSPGAYNEQFF
TRBV4-1	TRBJ2-2	TRBD2	once	TGCGCCAGCAGCCAAGGACTAGCGGGAGCGGGAGGGGAGCTGTTTTTT	CASSQGLAGAGGELFF
TRBV7-9	TRBJ1-3	.	.	TGTGCCAGCAGCTTAGGGTTGTCCGGGGGGCTGGGAAACACCATATATTTT	CASSLGLSGGLGNTIYF
TRBV5-1	TRBJ2-2	.	.	TGCGCCAGCAGCCTGGGCCAGTTCGCGAACACCGGGGAGCTGTTTTTT	CASSLGQFANTGELFF
TRBV20-1	TRBJ2-1	.	many	TGCAGTCCTACGGACTCATTTGGGAATGAGCAGTTCTTC	CSPTDSFGNEQFF
TRBV2	TRBJ1-5	.	many	TGTGCCAGCAGGGGTAGCAATCAGCCCCAGCATTTT	CASRGSNQPQHF
TRBV20-1	TRBJ2-1	TRBD2	.	TGCAGTGCTACACCCCCCGGGGTCCGGGCTAGCGGGCGGTTTTGGGCCTACAATGAGCAGTTCTTC	CSATPPGVRASGRFWAYNEQFF
TRBV28	TRBJ2-7	.	many	TGTGCCAGCAGTTCCGGGGGACCCCCCTACGAGCAGTACTTC	CASSSGGPPYEQYF
TRBV7-8	TRBJ1-1	.	few	TGTGCCAGCAGCTTAGCGGTCACAGGGATAATTGGGGGCAACACTGAAGCTTTCTTT	CASSLAVTGIIGGNTEAFF
TRBV10-3	TRBJ1-5	.	.	TGTGCCACCGGGGCAGAGTATTGGCCCCAGCATTTT	CATGAEYWPQHF
TRBV24-1	TRBJ2-7	TRBD2	few	TGTGCCACCAGTGATTCCAGGACTAGCGGGAACTACGAGCAGTACTTC	CATSDSRTSGNYEQYF
TRBV12-3/TRBV12-4	TRBJ2-2	TRBD2	many	TGTGCCAGCAGTTTACGGGGGAGGGGCACCGGGGAGCTGTTTTTT	CASSLRGRGTGELFF
TRBV20-1	TRBJ1-6	.	few	TGCAGTGCTAGAAGGGCGGTCGATAATTCACCCCTCCACTTT	CSARRAVDNSPLHF
TRBV6-1	TRBJ2-5	.	few	TGTGCCAGCACCCCCAGGGAGTTCCTGGGGGAGACCCAGTACTTC	CASTPREFLGETQYF
TRBV3-1	TRBJ2-1	TRBD1	many	TGTGCCAGCAGCCATGCAGGGGGTCGGAATGAGCAGTTCTTC	CASSHAGGRNEQFF
TRBV3-1	TRBJ1-4	TRBD1	many	TGTGCCAGCAGGCAGGGGGCCGATAATGAAAAACTGTTTTTT	CASRQGADNEKLFF
TRBV19	TRBJ2-1	TRBD2	.	TGTGCCAGTAGTATGGGGTGGGGCGGGAGGGGAAATGAGCAGTTCTTC	CASSMGWGGRGNEQFF
TRBV7-9	TRBJ2-2	.	.	TGTGCCAGCGATCCCGCGAACACCGGGGAGCTGTTTTTT	CASDPANTGELFF
TRBV6-1	TRBJ1-1	.	many	TGTGCCAGCAGTTACACCCAATTGGGGGCGAACACTGAAGCTTTCTTT	CASSYTQLGANTEAFF
TRBV19	TRBJ1-5	.	.	TGTGCCAGTAGGGTGGGGGTCGGCAATCAGCCCCAGCATTTT	CASRVGVGNQPQHF
TRBV7-8	TRBJ2-1	TRBD2	many	TGTGCCAGCAGCAGTTTTGGGCGGGGGGCCTTAGCAGCTCGGTGGAATGAGCAGTTCTTC	CASSSFGRGALAARWNEQFF
TRBV6-1	TRBJ1-5	.	.	TGTGCCAGCAGTGAAGCGGCAGGGAAGGTTCAGCCCCAGCATTTT	CASSEAAGKVQPQHF
TRBV28	TRBJ2-2	TRBD2	.	TGTGCCAGCAGTTTCCTAGCGGGAGATGTCGGGGAGCTGTTTTTT	CASSFLAGDVGELFF
TRBV10-3	TRBJ2-1	.	few	TGTGCCATCAGTGATCAGTCGGCGGTCTCCTACAATGAGCAGTTCTTC	CAISDQSAVSYNEQFF
TRBV7-3	TRBJ2-1	.	many	TGTGCCAGCAGCATTACACCTCTATCCAATGAGCAGTTCTTC	CASSITPLSNEQFF
TRBV18	TRBJ2-3	.	many	TGTGCCAGCTCGGGGAGGTTGAGCACAGATACGCAGTATTTT	CASSGRLSTDTQYF
TRBV2	TRBJ1-1	.	many	TGTGCCAGCAGCCAGGGGAGGGTGAACACTGAAGCTTTCTTT	CASSQGRVNTEAFF
TRBV12-3/TRBV12-4	TRBJ2-3	TRBD2	many	TGTGCCAGCAGTACCGGCGGAGCGGGATTGACCACAGATACGCAGTATTTT	CASSTGGAGLTTDTQYF
TRBV28	TRBJ1-4	.	many	TGTGCCAGCAGTTCTTGGGCAGCTAATGAAAAACTGTTTTTT	CASSSWAANEKLFF
TRBV10-3	TRBJ1-5	TRBD1	.	TGTGCCATCAGTGAGTCGGGACAGGGAAGCAATCAGCCCCAGCATTTT	CAISESGQGSNQPQHF
TRBV18	TRBJ1-2	.	.	TGTGCCAGCTCACCACCGCGAAGCTCGGATAACTATGGCTACACCTTC	CASSPPRSSDNYGYTF
TRBV2	TRBJ2-3	TRBD2	many	TGTGCCAGCAACGGGAGGCTCACCACAGATACGCAGTATTTT	CASNGRLTTDTQYF
TRBV6-1	TRBJ2-5	.	.	TGTGCCAGCAGTGAGATGAGGGGCCATTTGGAGACCCAGTACTTC	CASSEMRGHLETQYF
TRBV6-2/TRBV6-3	TRBJ2-7	.	many	TGTGCCAGCAGTCTGGACCAAGCCTCCTACGAGCAGTACTTC	CASSLDQASYEQYF
TRBV20-1	TRBJ1-1	TRBD1	.	TGCAGTGCTAGCGGACAGGACTTTGTCACTGAAGCTTTCTTT	CSASGQDFVTEAFF
TRBV30	TRBJ1-6	.	few	TGTGCCTGGAGTCGGTCGGGATCCTATAATTCACCCCTCCACTTT	CAWSRSGSYNSPLHF
TRBV25-1	TRBJ1-6	.	.	TGTGCCAGCAGTTATGGAGGGACCCTCACCCTCCACTTT	CASSYGGTLTLHF
TRBV2	TRBJ2-2	.	many	TGTGCCAGCAGGATCCCTCGTGACACCGGGGAGCTGTTTTTT	CASRIPRDTGELFF
TRBV20-1	TRBJ1-5	.	.	TGCAGTGCTAGAGATCGGTCCAAAACTGGCAATCAGCCCCAGCATTTT	CSARDRSKTGNQPQHF
TRBV6-1	TRBJ1-1	.	many	TGTGCCAGCAGTGCCGGGAGGAACACTGAAGCTTTCTTT	CASSAGRNTEAFF
TRBV12-3/TRBV12-4	TRBJ2-2	TRBD1	.	TGTGCCAGCAGCAACAGGGGTAACACCGGGGACCTGTTTTTT	CASSNRGNTGDLFF
TRBV2	TRBJ2-1	TRBD2	many	TGTGCCAGCAGTGTCAGCGGGAGCTCCTACAATGAGCAGTTCTTC	CASSVSGSSYNEQFF
TRBV20-1	TRBJ2-1	TRBD2	many	TGCAGTGCTATTCGGGGGGGGCTTGACAATGAGCAGTTCTTC	CSAIRGGLDNEQFF
TRBV7-9	TRBJ2-2	.	.	TGTGCCAGCAGCTCTGTAGGCGGGGAGCTGTTTTTT	CASSSVGGELFF